These T cell receptor beta chains were read from a single sample in a study of blood T cell repertoires in COVID-19. Sequencing used immunoSEQ multiplex PCR; TCRdb keeps in-frame clones, though not all of them. This table has roughly 200,000 clones, 80% to 90% appearing once. The sequenced sample was peripheral blood. The source is a man aged 55 to 70 with acute or convalescent COVID-19. The CDR3 runs from the conserved cysteine through the conserved F or W. D genes are given only for firm matches. Where a row states a size, it is once, few, many or the class of an expanded clone; other rows omit it.

V gene	clone size	J gene	D gene	CDR3 protein	CDR3 DNA
TRBV2	-	TRBJ1-2	TRBD1	CASRPQGADYGYTF	TGTGCCAGCAGGCCTCAGGGGGCCGACTATGGCTACACCTTC
TRBV27	-	TRBJ2-7	TRBD2	CASTPSAGVGYEQYF	TGTGCCAGCACCCCATCCGCGGGAGTGGGCTACGAGCAGTACTTC
TRBV5-1	-	TRBJ1-6	TRBD1	CASSSGQGNSSPLHF	TGCGCCAGCAGCTCCGGACAGGGGAACAGTTCACCCCTCCACTTT
TRBV28	-	TRBJ1-5	TRBD1	CASSPHRDSQPQHF	TGTGCCAGCAGCCCTCACCGGGACAGCCAGCCCCAGCATTTT
TRBV5-4	-	TRBJ2-4	-	CASSFDGDGGWTKNIQYF	TGTGCCAGCAGCTTCGACGGCGACGGGGGTTGGACCAAAAACATTCAGTACTTC
TRBV12-3/TRBV12-4	once	TRBJ2-5	-	CASSQQVETQYF	TGTGCCAGCAGTCAACAGGTAGAGACCCAGTACTTC
TRBV7-2	-	TRBJ2-4	TRBD2	CASSLVSGGNKNIQYF	TGTGCCAGCAGCTTAGTTTCGGGAGGGAACAAAAACATTCAGTACTTC
TRBV4-2	once	TRBJ1-1	-	CASSQGRGWAFF	TGTGCCAGCAGCCAAGGCCGAGGGTGGGCTTTCTTT
TRBV4-1	-	TRBJ2-7	-	CASSQVVSIYEQYF	TGCGCCAGCAGCCAAGTAGTATCTATCTACGAGCAGTACTTC
TRBV18	-	TRBJ1-4	TRBD1	CASSPGQGEKLFF	TGTGCCAGCTCACCAGGACAGGGCGAAAAACTGTTTTTT